The next 8 T cell receptor beta chains were all read from a single sample in a study of early T cells in non-severe SARS-CoV-2 infection. TCRdb re-analysed the 5' RACE reads in MiXCR, keeping a single row per CDR3 protein. The table lists fewer than 85,000 distinct CDR3 sequences, around 12% of them singletons, with 4% to 5.5% in the top ten. Sample: whole blood. The source of these receptors is an adult who was a healthcare worker with PCR-confirmed SARS-CoV-2 infection or an uninfected control (not recorded which).

This clonotype appeared a few times. This rearrangement joins TRBV12-3 or TRBV12-4 to TRBJ2-5, with a tentative D call TRBD1 (5 bases). This CDR3 has 12 amino acids. V dropped 3 bases and J dropped 3 bases, with 5 bases sitting between them. Written as DNA, the CDR3 is TGTGCCAGCAGTTTGACAGAAGAGACCCAGTACTTC. Protein sequence: CASSLTEETQYF.

This clonotype has only a few counts. This sequence joins TRBV20-1 and TRBJ1-2; D gene ambiguous. The V gene's germline CDR1 is DFQATT and CDR2 SNEGSKA (reference sequence). CDR3 length: 12 amino acids. V was clipped by 0 bases and J by 6 bases, with 8 bases between them. The CDR3 DNA reads TGCAGTGCTAGAGATCAAGGGAATGGCTACACCTTC. As protein: CSARDQGNGYTF.

In the case of this clonotype: One junction end does not reproduce the germline sequence, and a read error may be involved. The V and J genes are TRBV12-3 or TRBV12-4 and TRBJ2-1; maybe TRBD2 (6 bases). The CDR3 loop spans 10 amino acids. The CDR3 DNA reads as TGTGCCAGCAGGCCCGGGGCCCGGGGGTTC. This translates into CASRPGARGF.

The V call is TRBV12-3 or TRBV12-4, the J call TRBJ1-6; 7 bases match TRBD1. V gave up 6 bases and J gave up 6 bases; unmatched junction bases: 8. This CDR3 contains 15 residues. The chain's CDR3 is CASSSSGTANSPLHF. The DNA of the CDR3 is TGTGCCAGCAGCAGCTCCGGGACAGCTAATTCACCCCTCCACTTT.

This clonotype was detected only a few times. The CDR3 sequence is CASSQVLSRGEKLFF. The CDR3 nucleotides read TGCGCCAGCAGCCAAGTGCTCAGTCGTGGTGAAAAACTGTTTTTT. The chain carries TRBV4-1 and TRBJ1-4; D unresolved. The ends were cut back, 1 base at V and 7 bases at J, with 13 bases in the middle. The CDR3 covers 15 residues. Germline V gene sequence: CDR1 MGHRA, CDR2 YSYEKL.

This chain links TRBV12-3 or TRBV12-4 with TRBJ1-1, with 9 bases aligning to TRBD1. The CDR3 loop spans 15 amino acids. The junction had 11 bases not matched to a gene; V was cut back by 7 bases and J by 5 bases. CDR3 residues: CASMGWGQGRTEAFF. The CDR3 coding sequence is TGTGCCAGCATGGGCTGGGGACAGGGCCGGACTGAAGCTTTCTTT.

CDR3 coding DNA: TGTGCCACCAGCAGAGATCATTTAGCGCGCATGAACACTGAAGCTTTCTTT. Translating gives CATSRDHLARMNTEAFF. V is TRBV15 and J is TRBJ1-1; D gene unclear. CDR3 size: 17 residues. The germline V gene encodes CDR1 LNHNV and CDR2 YYDKDF (reference sequence). The V end was cut by 0 bases, the J end by 0 bases, with 14 bases between.

The chain recombines TRBV7-9 with TRBJ2-1; no clear D gene. Looked up from germline, CDR1 is SEHNR and CDR2 is FQNEAQ (reference sequence). The CDR3 covers 12 residues. V gave up 4 bases and J gave up 7 bases, with 8 bases separating them. The CDR3 is CASSSLRNEQFF. Here the CDR3 DNA reads TGTGCCAGCAGCTCGTTAAGAAATGAGCAGTTCTTC. The complete variable domain, with remaining parts taken from reference TRBV7-9 and TRBJ2-1, reads DTGVSQNPRHKITKRGQNVTFRCDPISEHNRLYWYRQTLGQGPEFLTYFQNEAQLEKSRLLSDRFSAERPKGSFSTLEIQRTEQGDSAMYLCASSSLRNEQFFGPGTRLTVL.